This TCR beta chain was found in a study of blood T cell repertoires in COVID-19. On the study more broadly: COVID-19 samples collected from the United States, Italy and Spain covered acute and convalescent phases. In each case, the material was cDNA or gDNA derived from T cells, B-cell-depleted T cells, or PBMCs.

This clone was seen once. As originally analysed: For nucleated cells, counts were estimated from reference gene primer amplification. Clones were read by immunoSEQ multiplex PCR, and TCRdb kept only the in-frame ones, dropping some. D and trimming come from the DNA, and the V and J calls and clone size come from that table. This table holds approximately 110,000 clones, 75% to 90% found once. The clonotype comes from a woman aged 70 to 79 with acute or convalescent COVID-19. Material for sequencing was peripheral blood.

This CDR3 is CASSQGLTGSYEQYF. The CDR3 nucleotides are TGCGCCAGCAGCCAAGGACTAACAGGGTCCTACGAGCAGTACTTC. The chain combines TRBV4-1 with TRBJ2-7, with TRBD1 as a possible D gene (6 bases). V was shortened by 1 base and J by 1 base, with 11 bases between the two germline ends. Germline loops: CDR1 MGHRA, CDR2 YSYEKL. The CDR3 length is 15 residues.